The T cell receptor beta chain under discussion was sequenced for a study of T cell repertoires in cytomegalovirus infection (dated by TCRdb to about 2019). About the study as a whole: The peptide stimulations were aimed at well-studied HLA-B-restricted epitopes as well as recently identified HLA-C-restricted CMV epitopes, whose presentation resists viral immunomodulation. The HLA type of each donor mattered for the analysis, because public TCR beta signatures pointed to carriage of CMV infection along with the matching HLA type.

Beyond this particular receptor, the publication reports: In the ex vivo response, HLA-C-restricted CMV-specific TCR beta clonotypes were dominant, and in two of eight donors the single most frequent clonotype came from this HLA-C-restricted group. In both this cohort and an independent 352-donor cohort, the cumulative frequency of public TCR beta family members distinguished carriers of CMV infection plus the relevant HLA type.

In its sample, this clonotype was seen a few times. The antigen this receptor binds is unknown. Base qualities are missing; no much larger clone stands one base away. TCRdb records Illumina HiSeq 1500 as the sequencer. TCRdb passed the public sequencing reads through fastp at Q25 and MiXCR, retaining productive beta sequences. Duplicate CDR3 protein sequences are folded into a single record with the most common DNA and genes. The sample table shows 450,000 to 600,000 distinct CDR3 sequences, and roughly a third are seen once. The ten top clones hold about 17% of the sample. V is reduced by 9 bases and J by 2 bases, leaving a spacing of 14 bases between them. The CDR3 goes from the cysteine to the phenylalanine over 13 residues. CDR3 DNA is the only sequence kept; it has 39 bases, read in frame from the first base. CDR1 and CDR2 are read off the germline V gene as SNHLY and FYNNEI. This sample's treatment or condition label indicates: in vitro stimulation with specific CMV peptide epitopes to enrich CMV-specific T cells.

The sequence links TRBV2 to TRBJ2-7; TRBD2 is possibly the D segment (6 matching bases). The material was cultured PBMCs, obtained from culture after CMV antigen stimulation. The receptor was derived from a human donor in good health (CMV status not recorded). Some clones in this sample may be carry-over from other donors' samples. At the DNA level, the sequence is TGTGCCAGTCGACGGGAGCAGACCTACGAGCAGTACTTC. Its protein product is CASRREQTYEQYF.